A selection of T cell receptor beta chains follows, all from one sample in a study of blood T cell repertoires in COVID-19. Produced via immunoSEQ multiplex PCR; TCRdb's table is partial and in-frame only. The sample records about 130,000 clones, roughly 90% being singletons. Sequencing input: peripheral blood. Every receptor here comes from a man in his 60s with COVID-19, enrolled during active disease. Each CDR3 is given without its conserved first and last residue. A D gene is named only where the DNA matches it firmly.

>TRBJ1-5|TRBD1|TRBV5-8
ASSLGQGSNQPQH
>TRBJ1-2|NA|TRBV10-3
AIQSAGEGYT
>TRBJ1-3|NA|TRBV19
ASSIGLRSGNTIY
>TRBJ1-1|NA|TRBV11-3
ASSLNQEYTEAF
>TRBJ2-1|TRBD2|TRBV7-9
ASSLGGTSGRDNEQF
>TRBJ2-1|TRBD2|TRBV28
ASRERDVRLAGSYNEQF
>TRBJ2-3|NA|TRBV27
ASSPAGTLTDTQY
>TRBJ1-1|TRBD1|TRBV5-5
ASSLAPTGANTEAF
>TRBJ1-4|NA|TRBV9
ASSVGWTTNEKLF
>TRBJ1-4|NA|TRBV3-1/TRBV3-2
ASSRPGEWEKLF
>TRBJ2-1|NA|TRBV4-3
ASSQGLWGGEQF
>TRBJ1-2|NA|TRBV29-1
SVDRGANYGYT
>TRBJ2-5|TRBD2|TRBV5-6
ASSLWTSGSGETQY
>TRBJ2-7|TRBD1|TRBV28
ASSFEGATPYEQY
>TRBJ2-6|NA|TRBV30
AWSSIDSSGANVLT
>TRBJ2-1|TRBD2|TRBV10-3
ATGTSGAVSREQF
>TRBJ2-7|TRBD2|TRBV12-5
ASGALAGAYEQY
>TRBJ2-1|NA|TRBV2
ASREGIPPYNEQF